Below, 18 T cell receptor beta chains from the same sample are listed, as sequenced in a study of metastatic and nonmetastatic thyroid tumors. TCRdb called clones again from the PCR reads with MiXCR. The data show around 65,000 clones, 13% to 15% seen once. Among the patients, none had received any treatment before thyroid surgery. The source material was blood. The receptors were gathered from a male donor with papillary thyroid cancer or a benign thyroid nodule (not recorded which). Some clones in this sample may be carry-over from other donors' samples.

As for this clone: At one end the junction does not follow the germline gene, possibly because of a read error. The V gene is TRBV4-1, the J gene TRBJ2-1; possible D gene TRBD2, 6 bases. This CDR3 spans 13 amino acids. Germline CDR1 is MGHRA and CDR2 is YSYEKL. The CDR3 here is CASSHGGRDDQFF. The CDR3 DNA reads as TGCGCCAGCAGCCACGGGGGTAGGGATGATCAGTTCTTC.

The sample holds many counts of this clone. This chain joins TRBV29-1 and TRBJ2-1; the match to TRBD2 covers 9 bases. CDR3 length equals 15 residues. Germline assignment: CDR1 SQVTM and CDR2 ANQGSEA. J gave up 6 bases and V 2 bases, and 8 bases lay outside the gene matches. CDR3 region: CSVEPTFSGSNEQFF. The CDR3 coding sequence is TGCAGCGTTGAACCAACTTTTAGCGGGAGCAATGAGCAGTTCTTC.

This clone was detected ten times or more. V gene TRBV6-1 combines with J gene TRBJ1-1; D gene uncertain. Trimming stripped 6 bases from V and 2 bases from J, with 7 bases between. The CDR3 contains 12 residues. Germline V gene data show CDR1 as MNHNS and CDR2 as SASEGT. CDR3 loop: CASSKGNTEAFF. The CDR3 coding sequence is TGTGCCAGCAGCAAAGGAAACACTGAAGCTTTCTTT.

This clone was seen repeatedly, ten times or more. V usage is TRBV20-1 and J usage is TRBJ2-7; 10 nucleotides line up with TRBD2. The CDR3 is 15 amino acids. CDR1 is DFQATT and CDR2 is SNEGSKA in the germline V gene (reference sequence). V shed 3 bases, J shed 3 bases, and the junction held 8 bases outside the gene matches. As DNA, the CDR3 is TGCAGTGCTAGCCAACTAGCGGGAACCATCTACGAGCAGTACTTC. Translation: CSASQLAGTIYEQYF.

In its sample, this clone was seen many times. The V and J genes are TRBV5-1 and TRBJ2-1; no clear D gene. The CDR3 extends over 15 amino acids. V was clipped by 5 bases and J by 4 bases, with 16 bases between them. Germline V lookup: CDR1 SGHRS, CDR2 YFSETQ. The CDR3 DNA follows: TGCGCCAGCAGTTCCGAATTCATGGGGTACAATGAGCAGTTCTTC. It is translated as CASSSEFMGYNEQFF.

This clone showed up many times. The chain joins TRBV10-3 to TRBJ1-2; 10 bases map to TRBD1. Trimming removed 7 bases from V and 1 base from J; junction bases left unmatched: 15. The germline V gene has CDR1 ENHRY and CDR2 SYGVKD. This CDR3 has 18 amino acids. For the CDR3, the DNA is TGTGCCATCAATCCTGACCGGGACAGGGGAGGCATTAACTATGGCTACACCTTC. This sequence encodes CAINPDRDRGGINYGYTF.

There are many counts of this clone. The gene calls are TRBV6-1 and TRBJ2-5, with 10 bases aligning to TRBD2. This CDR3 region has 14 residues. Trimming removed 3 bases from V and 5 bases from J; junction bases left unmatched: 3. Germline V lookup: CDR1 MNHNS, CDR2 SASEGT. Here the CDR3 reads CASSEGTSVETQYF. CDR3 coding DNA: TGTGCCAGCAGTGAGGGGACTAGCGTGGAGACCCAGTACTTC.

This clone was observed at least ten times. This chain connects TRBV2 to TRBJ2-1; no clear D. CDR3 size: 12 residues. The V end lost 7 bases, the J end lost 5 bases, and 9 bases lay between the germline ends. Per the germline V gene, CDR1 is SNHLY and CDR2 is FYNNEI. CDR3 DNA sequence: TGTGCCAGCAACTCCCTAGACAATGAGCAGTTCTTC. The encoded protein is CASNSLDNEQFF. Full variable domain (rest looked up from reference TRBV2 and TRBJ2-1): EPEVTQTPSHQVTQMGQEVILRCVPISNHLYFYWYRQILGQKVEFLVSFYNNEISEKSEIFDDQFSVERPDGSNFTLKIRSTKLEDSAMYFCASNSLDNEQFFGPGTRLTVL.

Many counts were recorded for this clone. The chain carries TRBV5-6 and TRBJ2-1; 11 positions match TRBD2. The trim removed 4 bases at V and 10 bases at J, leaving 10 bases unmatched. Germline loops: CDR1 SGHDT, CDR2 YYEEEE. CDR3 length: 15 residues. The CDR3 sequence is CASSPGTSGLVEQFF. The CDR3 DNA sequence: TGTGCCAGCAGCCCAGGGACTAGCGGCCTTGTGGAGCAGTTCTTC.

A few counts support this clone. The chain combines TRBV6-1 with TRBJ2-5; perhaps TRBD2 as D (6 bases). The V end lost 1 base, the J end lost 5 bases, and 14 bases lay between the germline ends. The CDR3 is made up of 15 amino acids. Germline V gene data show CDR1 as MNHNS and CDR2 as SASEGT. The CDR3 nucleotides are TGTGCCAGCAGTGAAGGAGCTGGAGGGGTTGAGACCCAGTACTTC. Translating gives CASSEGAGGVETQYF.

There are many counts of this clone. In DNA, the CDR3 is TGCAGCGTTAATAGGGCCCTTAACACTGAAGCTTTCTTT. Protein sequence: CSVNRALNTEAFF. The chain uses TRBV29-1 and TRBJ1-1; D uncertain. Trimming pared 5 bases from V and 2 bases from J, leaving 12 bases between. The germline V gene encodes CDR1 SQVTM and CDR2 ANQGSEA. The CDR3 is 13 amino acids.

The V call is TRBV4-3, the J call TRBJ2-2, with unresolved D. The ends were cut back, 4 bases at V and 5 bases at J, with 14 bases in the middle. Per the germline V gene, CDR1 is LGHNA and CDR2 is YSLEER. The CDR3 runs 15 residues. CDR3 sequence: CASSPRIGETGELFF. The CDR3 DNA reads as TGCGCCAGCAGCCCACGGATCGGCGAGACCGGGGAGCTGTTTTTT.

This clone has at least ten counts. This chain joins TRBV9 and TRBJ2-2; D unresolved. Germline CDR1 is SGDLS and CDR2 is YYNGEE. CDR3 length: 14 amino acids. Trimming stripped 0 bases from V and 1 base from J, with 4 bases between. CDR3 coding DNA: TGTGCCAGCAGCGTAGATGGGAACACCGGGGAGCTGTTTTTT. Its translation: CASSVDGNTGELFF.

This clone was counted only a few times. V usage is TRBV28 and J usage is TRBJ1-1, with D tentatively TRBD1 (5 bases). V dropped 2 bases and J dropped 3 bases, with 16 bases sitting between them. Germline lookup yields CDR1 MDHEN and CDR2 SYDVKM. CDR3 size: 16 residues. As DNA, the CDR3 is TGTGCCAGCAGTTTACCTTGCGGGGGTGTCGACACTGAAGCTTTCTTT. It specifies CASSLPCGGVDTEAFF.

The CDR3 DNA is TGCGCCAGTACTAGCGGGAGCACAGATACGCAGTATTTT. This codes for CASTSGSTDTQYF. The chain recombines TRBV5-1 with TRBJ2-3, with TRBD2 identical over 9 bases. This CDR3 comprises 13 residues. Unmatched junction bases numbered 1, after V lost 8 bases and J lost 0 bases. The germline V gene has CDR1 SGHRS and CDR2 YFSETQ.

There are many counts of this clone. The CDR3 protein is CASSFEGLAGGPYNEQFF. CDR3 nucleotide sequence: TGTGCCAGCAGTTTCGAGGGACTAGCGGGAGGCCCCTACAATGAGCAGTTCTTC. This chain uses TRBV6-2 or TRBV6-3 with TRBJ2-1; 15 bases are a match to TRBD2. Germline assignment: CDR1 MNHEY and CDR2 SVGEGT. The CDR3 spans 18 residues. V shed 4 bases, J shed 2 bases, and the junction held 6 bases outside the gene matches.

This clone was found many times. The chain has TRBV4-1 and TRBJ1-2; TRBD1 matches 9 bases. V shed 2 bases and J 2 bases; nucleotides not matched to a gene: 3. The length of the CDR3 is 15 residues. Germline loops: CDR1 MGHRA, CDR2 YSYEKL. DNA of the CDR3: TGCGCCAGCAGCCAACCGGGACAGGGAAACTATGGCTACACCTTC. Amino acids: CASSQPGQGNYGYTF.

This clone came up many times. The genes are TRBV18 and TRBJ1-3; D unclear. The CDR3 has 15 residues. Trimming left V 1 base short and J 6 bases short, with 13 bases between. Germline lookup yields CDR1 KGHSH and CDR2 LQKENI. In DNA, the CDR3 is TGTGCCAGCTCACCACTCACGGAAATGGCAAACACCATATATTTT. Protein product: CASSPLTEMANTIYF.